The entry below gives a single T cell receptor (beta chain) sequence along with its context. The antigen remains undetermined. Measured with immunoSEQ multiplex PCR; TCRdb has only the in-frame clones, and not every one. The sample records under 80,000 clones, about nine tenths being singletons. The data derive from a study of OX40 agonist ivuxolimab in advanced cancers. Study in general: Patients received ivuxolimab, an agonistic anti-OX40 (CD134) antibody. Broader study findings: It was not determined which antigens were specifically recognized by the peripheral T cells that had undergone clonal expansion. There was clonal expansion of CD4+ and CD8+ blood T cells by week 6 at 0.1 to 3.0 mg/kg.

The V end was cut by 4 bases, the J end by 3 bases, with 10 bases between. Per germline, CDR1 SQVTM and CDR2 ANQGSEA. CDR3 size: 13 residues. Excluded were patients having autoimmune disease history or systemic immunosuppression. J is TRBJ1-5 and V is TRBV29-1; a possible D gene is TRBD1 (6 bases). This clonotype was sampled from an adult with an advanced solid tumor such as melanoma, head and neck, liver or kidney cancer. The material was CD4+ or CD8+ T cells sorted from blood, obtained in a trial of the OX40 agonist ivuxolimab. The chain's CDR3 is CSVVQGVNQPQHF. CDR3 coding DNA: TGCAGCGTTGTACAGGGAGTCAATCAGCCCCAGCATTTT.